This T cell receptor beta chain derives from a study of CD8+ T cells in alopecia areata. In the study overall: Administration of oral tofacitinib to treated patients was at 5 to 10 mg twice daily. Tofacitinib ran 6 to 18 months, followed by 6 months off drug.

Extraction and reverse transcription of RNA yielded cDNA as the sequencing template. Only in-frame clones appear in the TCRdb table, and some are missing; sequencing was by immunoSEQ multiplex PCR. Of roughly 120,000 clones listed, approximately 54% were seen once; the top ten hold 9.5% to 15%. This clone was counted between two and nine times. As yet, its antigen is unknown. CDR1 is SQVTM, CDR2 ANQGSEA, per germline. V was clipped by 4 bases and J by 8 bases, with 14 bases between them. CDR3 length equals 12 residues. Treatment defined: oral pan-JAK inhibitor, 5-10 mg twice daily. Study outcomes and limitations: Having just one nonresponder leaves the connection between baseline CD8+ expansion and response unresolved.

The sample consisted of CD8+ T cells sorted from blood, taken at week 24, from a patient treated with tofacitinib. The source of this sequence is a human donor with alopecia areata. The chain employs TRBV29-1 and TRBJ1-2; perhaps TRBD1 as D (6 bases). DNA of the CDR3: TGCAGCGTTGGAGGGGGTGGGGAGGGCTACACCTTC. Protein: CSVGGGGEGYTF.